This T cell receptor beta chain was sequenced during a study of long-term antiretroviral therapy in people with HIV (dated by TCRdb to the early 2020s). For the wider study: The earliest samples were collected approximately a decade before the 2015 WHO recommendation for immediate ART, a period when ART was typically delayed until CD4 counts fell. About 35% of the 30 participants with HIV were female. Whether ART initiation and durable HIV suppression were associated with changes in peripheral blood TRB repertoire composition and diversity was tested in a retrospective serial study. The cohort contributed under 200 cryopreserved PBMC samples from a few dozen adults with confirmed HIV infection, collected serially over a mean of 6 years (range 1-12). No cross-contamination during QIAcube processing was shown when test extractions of a monoclonal T-cell line were performed alongside approximately 32 polyclonal samples. Here is what the overall study found, with its caveats: Since PBMC availability was limited, sequencing covered only the TCR beta chain, with no alpha chain pairing. Inferences about post-ART repertoire changes were limited because no data were available on ART adherence, viral resistance or therapy changes. Unsorted PBMC were profiled instead of sorted CD4+ and CD8+ T cells because pre-ART samples had limited cell numbers. ART initiation was associated with a significant increase in TRB diversity, but diversity stayed significantly below transplant donor controls even after long-term ART. Compared with controls, HIV repertoires had narrower CDR3 length ranges, and the network structure pointed to an antigen-experienced repertoire that shifted only slightly toward naive after ART. The samples span the years 2004 to 2017, and the ART regimens used at that time may not be as effective as current regimens. Expanded TRB clones identified before ART initiation dominated the repertoire at all time points, although this dominance fluctuated and declined in many PLHIV after ART.

Sequencing of the TRB variable region was done with the immunoSEQ hsTCRB v3.0 assay at survey level resolution. TRB sequencing targeted a depth of about 35,000-50,000 T-cell genomes per sample. TRB libraries were pooled and sequenced on an Illumina MiSeq using a v3 150-cycle kit. Under the source paper's analysis protocol: Analysis of repertoires was carried out in R inside a reproducible Nextflow workflow spanning QC, data transformation and analysis. LymphoSeq2, an R package for AIRR-Seq data exploration, was used to implement custom analyses. A few samples that produced fewer than 5000 total TRB sequences were removed, so 150 to 200 HIV repertoires were analyzed. Among the approximately 190 retained HIV repertoires, approximately 61 were collected before ART initiation and 129 after ART initiation. Repertoires were downsampled to 5000 TRB nucleotide sequences, and summary statistics were averaged over 100 downsampling iterations. TRB sequences were retained for analysis only if CDR3 regions of at least seven amino acids were present. Diversity was measured with a Shannon entropy-derived clonality score and the Gini coefficient. In repertoire networks, the top 5000 CDR3 amino acid sequences were linked whenever an edit distance of one separated two sequences. Antigen specificity groups and MHC restriction were predicted for TRB CDR3 amino acid sequences with GLIPH2. To flag known associations with CMV, EBV, HIV or tissue antigens, CDR3 amino acid sequences were compared against VDJdb and McPAS-TCR. Pre-ART, post-ART and control groups were compared with Wilcoxon signed-rank tests and Holm-Bonferroni correction. Imported from immuneACCESS, the table was reduced by TCRdb to in-frame sequences with V and J called. These copies leave out some clones; in studies compared against another copy, an unresolved V gene accounts for under half, and the cause of the remainder is not known. The DNA gave D and trimming, while V, J and clone size come from that table. This sample is represented by fewer than 30,000 clones; roughly 80% of them were singletons. Of the sample, about 5% falls within the top ten clones.

The trim is 3 bases for V and 4 bases for J, with a gap of 16 bases between the germline ends. Measured from the cysteine to the phenylalanine, the CDR3 is 16 residues long. The entry retains the CDR3 DNA only, 48 bases that are in frame from base 1. CDR1 and CDR2 are read off the germline V gene (reference sequence) as MNHEY and SMNVEV. Participants were included only if at least one PBMC sample before ART initiation and at least two post-ART samples were available. All participants with HIV were treated in the United States of America. Cryopreserved samples of roughly 0.95-10 million PBMC were thawed and washed before DNA extraction. At the time of the earliest PBMC sample for each participant with HIV, ages ranged from 23 to 54 years. Each participant contributed PBMC samples from 1-4 timepoints before ART initiation and 2-8 timepoints after ART initiation, with a median of 7 samples. Serial HIV viral load, CD4+ T-cell count, ART history and demographic data were obtained for every participant. A Qiagen kit on a QIAcube was used to extract genomic DNA from unsorted PBMC, with samples processed in batches of 12.

This clone was counted only a few times. This receptor's antigen is unknown. Qualities for individual bases were not recorded, and no much larger clone is one base off. Sample: unsorted PBMCs, taken 0.7 years before starting antiretroviral therapy. The chain links TRBV27 with TRBJ2-1, and the D gene may be TRBD1, 8 bases matching. The origin of this receptor is a man in his thirties or forties with HIV. CDR3 reads: CASSFWTGRDYNEQFF. The DNA is TGTGCCAGCAGTTTCTGGACAGGGAGGGATTACAATGAGCAGTTCTTC.